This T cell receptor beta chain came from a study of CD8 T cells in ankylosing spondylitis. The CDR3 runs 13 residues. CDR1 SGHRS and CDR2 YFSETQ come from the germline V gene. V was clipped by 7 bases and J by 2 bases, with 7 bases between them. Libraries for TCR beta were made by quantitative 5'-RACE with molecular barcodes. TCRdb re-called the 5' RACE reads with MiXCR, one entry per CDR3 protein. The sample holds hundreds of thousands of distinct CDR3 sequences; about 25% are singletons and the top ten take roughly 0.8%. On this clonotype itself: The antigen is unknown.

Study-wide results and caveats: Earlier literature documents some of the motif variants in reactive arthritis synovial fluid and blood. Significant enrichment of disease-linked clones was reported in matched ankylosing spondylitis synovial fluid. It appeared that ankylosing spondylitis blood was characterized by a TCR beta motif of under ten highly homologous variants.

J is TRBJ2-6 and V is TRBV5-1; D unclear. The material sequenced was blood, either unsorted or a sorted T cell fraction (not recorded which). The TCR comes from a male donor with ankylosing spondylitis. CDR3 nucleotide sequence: TGCGCCAGCCTTGGCCCTGGGGCCAACGTCCTGACTTTC. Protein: CASLGPGANVLTF.